This TCR beta chain was identified in a study of T cells in localized non-small cell lung cancer. This clone was seen a few times. Its antigen is undetermined. Study-wide points: Uninvolved adjacent lung had the highest recorded T cell clonality, with tumor below it.

The assay was immunoSEQ multiplex PCR, and TCRdb's table has in-frame clones only and misses some. The table lists 2,100 or so clones, about 40% of them singletons. Trimming shortened V by 7 bases and J by 6 bases, and 18 bases separated the two germline ends. The germline CDR1 and CDR2 sequences are SGHNT and YENEEA. This CDR3 spans 14 amino acids. The chain has TRBV11-3 and TRBJ1-1, with D perhaps TRBD1 (5 bases). The input for sequencing was lung tumor tissue, taken before any cancer treatment. This TCR was recovered from a male donor aged 60 or over with stage II squamous cell lung carcinoma. The DNA of the CDR3 is TGTGCCAGCACCGACTCGGGGGTTAGGGCTGAAGCTTTCTTT. Its translation is CASTDSGVRAEAFF.